This TCR beta chain stems from a study of blood T cell repertoires in COVID-19. Study at large: Italy, Spain and the United States were the sources of the convalescent and acute COVID-19 samples. T cells, B-cell-depleted T cells, or PBMCs supplied cDNA or gDNA.

Original data processing: Using reference gene primer amplification, nucleated cell counts were estimated. TCRdb keeps only in-frame clones here, not all; method: immunoSEQ multiplex PCR. V and J calls and clone size are those listed in that table; D and trimming were worked out from the DNA. In the table there are 65,000 to 95,000 clones, about 88% of which are singletons. CDR3 length: 15 residues. In germline, CDR1 is SGHNT, CDR2 YYREEE (reference sequence). Trimming took 4 bases from V and 8 from J, leaving 19 bases between them. The chain combines TRBV5-4 with TRBJ2-1; TRBD2 might be the D (6 bases). The TCR sequence derives from an elderly man with acute or convalescent COVID-19. Sequences were obtained from peripheral blood. The CDR3 spells CASSPIGGLIYEQFF. The CDR3 coding sequence is TGTGCCAGCAGCCCAATCGGGGGATTAATCTATGAGCAGTTCTTC.